The clone carrying this TCR beta chain was observed a handful of times. In the study's own analysis: Estimates of nucleated cell counts were drawn from the amplification of reference gene primers. The protocol was immunoSEQ multiplex PCR, while the TCRdb copy is restricted to in-frame clones and leaves out a portion. V, J and clone size were drawn from that table, and D and trimming were deduced from the DNA. This table has about 180,000 clones, about 72% appearing once. Germline CDR1 reads SQVTM; CDR2 reads ANQGSEA. This CDR3 is built from 12 residues. V lost 7 bases to trimming and J lost 10 bases; unmatched junction nucleotides: 7. The data derive from a study of blood T cell repertoires in COVID-19. Study summary: Acute-phase and convalescent COVID-19 samples originated in the United States, Italy and Spain.

V is TRBV29-1 and J is TRBJ2-2; 9 bases align to TRBD1. The source is a woman aged 50 to 65 who had recovered from COVID-19. Input material: PBMCs or T cells enriched from blood (not recorded which). The CDR3 DNA follows: TGCAGCGCCCTGGGACAGGGCAAGGAGCTGTTTTTT. It is translated as CSALGQGKELFF.